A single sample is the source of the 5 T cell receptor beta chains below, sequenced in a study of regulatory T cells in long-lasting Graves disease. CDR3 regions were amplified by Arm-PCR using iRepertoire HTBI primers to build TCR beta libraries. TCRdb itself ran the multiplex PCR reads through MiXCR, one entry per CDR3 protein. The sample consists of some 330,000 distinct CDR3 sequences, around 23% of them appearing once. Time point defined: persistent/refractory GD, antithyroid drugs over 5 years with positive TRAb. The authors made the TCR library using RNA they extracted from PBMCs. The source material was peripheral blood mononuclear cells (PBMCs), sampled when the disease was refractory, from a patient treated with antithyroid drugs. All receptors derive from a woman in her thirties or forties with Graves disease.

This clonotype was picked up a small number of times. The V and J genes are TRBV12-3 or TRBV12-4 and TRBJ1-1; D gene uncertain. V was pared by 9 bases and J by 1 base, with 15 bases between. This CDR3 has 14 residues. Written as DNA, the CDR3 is TGTGCCAGTAGTCTCGGCGCAAGGAACACTGAAGCTTTCTTT. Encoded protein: CASSLGARNTEAFF.

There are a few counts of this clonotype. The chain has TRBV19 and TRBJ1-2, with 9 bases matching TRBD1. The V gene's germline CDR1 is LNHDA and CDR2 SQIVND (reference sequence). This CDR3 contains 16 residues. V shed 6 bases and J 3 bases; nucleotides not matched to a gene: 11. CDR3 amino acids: CASSHRDREVDYGYTF. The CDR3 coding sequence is TGTGCCAGTAGCCACCGGGACAGGGAGGTTGACTATGGCTACACCTTC.

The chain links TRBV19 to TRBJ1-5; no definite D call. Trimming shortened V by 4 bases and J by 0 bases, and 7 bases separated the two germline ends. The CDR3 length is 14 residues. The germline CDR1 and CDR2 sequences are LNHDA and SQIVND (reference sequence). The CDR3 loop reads CASSTEYSNQPQHF. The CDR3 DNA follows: TGTGCCAGTAGTACCGAGTATAGCAATCAGCCCCAGCATTTT.

The CDR3 spells CASSPRTGSNYEQYF. CDR3 in DNA: TGTGCCAGCAGTCCACGGACAGGATCAAACTACGAGCAGTACTTC. V gene TRBV6-1 combines with J gene TRBJ2-7; TRBD1 agrees at 7 bases. The CDR3 totals 15 residues. Trimming at V came to 5 bases and at J to 3 bases, leaving 10 bases not matched to a gene. Germline lookup yields CDR1 MNHNS and CDR2 SASEGT.

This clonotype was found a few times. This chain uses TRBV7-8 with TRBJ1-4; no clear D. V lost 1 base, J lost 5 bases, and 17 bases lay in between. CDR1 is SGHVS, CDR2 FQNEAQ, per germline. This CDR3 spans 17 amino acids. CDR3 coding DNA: TGTGCCAGCAGCTTAGGCCTCTCGGGCCGCCAAAATGAAAAACTGTTTTTT. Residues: CASSLGLSGRQNEKLFF.